Reported below is one T cell receptor beta chain. Antigen specificity is unknown. The sample comes from a study of cytomegalovirus exposure and HLA in healthy donors. Study details: HLA-typed donors were the source of some 80 million unique TCRs, which an early data release held.

The PCR was carried out with 60 Vbeta primers and 13 Jbeta primers. Original data processing: The count from a later analysis was 70 million to 85 million unique TCR beta chains, some 12 million of them shared. Using immunoSEQ multiplex PCR, the repertoire was profiled, and TCRdb retains in-frame clones only, with some absent. V, J and clone size are taken as reported in that table, and D and trimming were inferred from the DNA itself. In the table there are 130,000 or so clones, approximately 64% of which are singletons. Points from the study as a whole: A later analysis linked a missense DCLRE1C variant to TCR beta V- and J-gene trimming. What was likely a sequencing artifact was a cluster of highly shared sequence variants.

This CDR3 has 15 amino acids. Germline V lookup: CDR1 SGHDT, CDR2 YYEEEE. V shed 4 bases and J shed 2 bases, with 12 bases lying between them. The source of this sequence is a woman in her thirties or forties in good health and CMV-seronegative. The material sequenced was PBMCs. The V call is TRBV5-6, the J call TRBJ2-2; the D gene is possibly TRBD2 (5 bases). Here the CDR3 reads CASSPGLPNTGELFF. As DNA, the CDR3 is TGTGCCAGCAGCCCCGGACTCCCCAACACCGGGGAGCTGTTTTTT. Looking up the rest from reference TRBV5-6 and TRBJ2-2 gives the full variable domain: DAGVTQSPTHLIKTRGQQVTLRCSPKSGHDTVSWYQQALGQGPQFIFQYYEEEERQRGNFPDRFSGHQFPNYSSELNVNALLLGDSALYLCASSPGLPNTGELFFGEGSRLTVL.